The 29 T cell receptor beta chains in this list originate from one sample, sequenced in a study of blood T cell repertoires in COVID-19. Profiled with immunoSEQ multiplex PCR; TCRdb holds only in-frame clones, not every one. The sample has some 180,000 clones; about 80% are singletons. The source material was peripheral blood. The source is a man aged 65 to 79 with active or convalescent COVID-19.

Written as DNA, the CDR3 is TGTGCCAGCAGCCTCGGGACAGGGCTCAGGGAGCAGTTCTTC. This codes for CASSLGTGLREQFF. J is TRBJ2-1 and V is TRBV11-3; the match to TRBD1 covers 9 bases. Germline V gene lookup returns CDR1 SGHNT and CDR2 YENEEA. The CDR3 runs to 14 residues. The V gene end was trimmed by 5 bases and the J gene end by 10 bases; junction bases not matched to a gene: 9.

J is TRBJ1-1 and V is TRBV12-3 or TRBV12-4; D is undetermined. The ends were cut back, 5 bases at V and 4 bases at J, with 11 bases in the middle. The CDR3 extends over 13 amino acids. CDR3 nucleotides: TGTGCCAGCAGTCCCCGGTTCCTCACTGAAGCTTTCTTT. This encodes CASSPRFLTEAFF.

This clone was picked up one time. The chain couples TRBV19 to TRBJ2-2, with 10 positions matching TRBD2. The V segment lost 7 bases and the J segment 4 bases; nucleotides outside the gene matches: 12. Germline values: CDR1 LNHDA, CDR2 SQIVND (reference sequence). The CDR3 consists of 17 residues. The CDR3 DNA reads TGTGCCAGTATATCCGCCCTAGCGGGAGTGGCCACCGGGGAGCTGTTTTTT. This translates into CASISALAGVATGELFF.

The rearrangement joins TRBV2 to TRBJ2-5; tentative D call: TRBD2 (5 bases). The CDR3 covers 14 residues. Germline lookup yields CDR1 SNHLY and CDR2 FYNNEI. The germline V and J ends were trimmed by 3 bases and 5 bases, with 13 bases remaining between them. CDR3: CASSEGDTVETQYF. The CDR3 DNA reads as TGTGCCAGCAGTGAGGGAGATACAGTTGAGACCCAGTACTTC.

This clone was observed a few times. The chain links TRBV6-2 or TRBV6-3 to TRBJ1-1; 7 positions match TRBD1. Germline V gene data show CDR1 as MNHEY and CDR2 as SVGEGT. V gave up 2 bases and J gave up 4 bases; unmatched junction bases: 4. The CDR3 is made up of 14 amino acids. CDR3 DNA: TGTGCCAGCAGTTACAACCACAGGGGCACTGAAGCTTTCTTT. Its translation: CASSYNHRGTEAFF.

As to this clone: Possible read error: a much larger clone is one base away. This sample includes further DNA sequences coding for the same CDR3. The chain is built from TRBV3-1 (or the pseudogene TRBV3-2) and TRBJ1-1, with unresolved D. The V end lost 6 bases, the J end lost 4 bases, and 6 bases lay between the germline ends. Per the germline V gene, CDR1 is LGHDT and CDR2 is YNNKEL (reference sequence). The CDR3 sequence is 11 residues long. The CDR3 DNA reads TGTGCCAGCAGAGGCGGCACTGAAGCTTTCTTT. Protein product: CASRGGTEAFF.

The chain couples TRBV7-2 to TRBJ1-2; D perhaps matches TRBD1 (6 bases). The CDR3 runs to 16 residues. Trimming left V 5 bases short and J 4 bases short, with 20 bases between. Germline CDR1 reads SGHTA; CDR2 reads FQGNSA. CDR3 in amino acids: CASSIETGRGAYGYTF. CDR3 DNA: TGTGCCAGCAGCATTGAAACAGGGCGAGGGGCCTATGGCTACACCTTC.

The chain combines TRBV5-4 with TRBJ1-5, with 7 bases lining up with TRBD1. This CDR3 has 15 residues. V gave up 2 bases and J gave up 9 bases; unmatched junction bases: 11. CDR1 is SGHNT, CDR2 YYREEE, per germline (reference sequence). CDR3: CASSLEPGQPRPQHF. The CDR3 DNA reads TGTGCCAGCAGCTTAGAACCGGGACAGCCTAGGCCCCAGCATTTT.

The chain employs TRBV27 and TRBJ2-2; D is undetermined. Per the germline V gene, CDR1 is MNHEY and CDR2 is SMNVEV (reference sequence). Trimming took off 2 bases at V and 0 bases at J, with 7 bases between the two ends. The CDR3 runs 15 residues. The DNA for the CDR3 is TGTGCCAGCAGTTTAAGGAGAACGAACACCGGGGAGCTGTTTTTT. It encodes CASSLRRTNTGELFF.

The genes are TRBV27 and TRBJ2-7; 10 bases line up with TRBD1. The V and J ends lost 7 bases and 0 bases, in that order; junction bases with no gene match: 6. The CDR3 runs 15 residues. The V gene's germline CDR1 is MNHEY and CDR2 SMNVEV (reference sequence). Here the CDR3 reads CASTVGQGHSYEQYF. In nucleotides, the CDR3 is TGTGCCAGCACTGTGGGACAGGGGCACTCCTACGAGCAGTACTTC.

The J gene is TRBJ2-2, the V gene TRBV5-1, with 7 bases aligning to TRBD2. The CDR3 length is 16 residues. Germline trimming cut 4 bases from V and 4 bases from J; bases unmatched to any gene: 10. Germline values: CDR1 SGHRS, CDR2 YFSETQ. The chain's CDR3 is CASSTGRDFGTGELFF. The CDR3 nucleotides are TGCGCCAGCAGCACGGGGAGGGACTTCGGCACCGGGGAGCTGTTTTTT. The full variable domain, with the rest looked up from reference TRBV5-1 and TRBJ2-2, is KAGVTQTPRYLIKTRGQQVTLSCSPISGHRSVSWYQQTPGQGLQFLFEYFSETQRNKGNFPGRFSGRQFSNSRSEMNVSTLELGDSALYLCASSTGRDFGTGELFFGEGSRLTVL.

The gene calls are TRBV12-3 or TRBV12-4 and TRBJ2-7; 7 bases agree with TRBD2. This CDR3 region has 12 residues. With 3 bases clipped from V and 6 bases from J, the junction kept 2 bases outside the gene matches. The CDR3 here is CASSFGGGEQYF. In DNA form, the CDR3 reads TGTGCCAGCAGTTTTGGGGGGGGCGAGCAGTACTTC.

The genes are TRBV28 and TRBJ1-1, with 8 positions matching TRBD1. The junction had 12 bases not matched to a gene; V was cut back by 6 bases and J by 0 bases. Germline assignment: CDR1 MDHEN and CDR2 SYDVKM. The CDR3 contains 17 residues. The CDR3 protein is CASSLRQGRLMNTEAFF. CDR3 DNA: TGTGCCAGCAGCTTAAGACAGGGGCGATTAATGAACACTGAAGCTTTCTTT.

This sequence joins TRBV7-9 and TRBJ2-7; D is undetermined. V was clipped by 8 bases and J by 2 bases, with 10 bases between them. Germline lookup yields CDR1 SEHNR and CDR2 FQNEAQ (reference sequence). This CDR3 is 12 amino acids long. CDR3 DNA sequence: TGTGCCAGCGGCGACTGGGCCTACGAGCAGTACTTC. Translating gives CASGDWAYEQYF.

V usage is TRBV28 and J usage is TRBJ1-5, with D possibly being TRBD1 (5 bases). Germline CDR1 and CDR2: MDHEN and SYDVKM. Deletions cut 5 bases from V and 6 bases from J, with 20 bases between. There are 16 residues in the CDR3. This chain's CDR3 is CASSLGGTPRGQPQHF. The CDR3 DNA sequence: TGTGCCAGCAGTCTTGGCGGGACGCCGAGGGGTCAGCCCCAGCATTTT.

V usage is TRBV18 and J usage is TRBJ2-2, with D unresolved. This CDR3 contains 15 residues. Germline V gene lookup returns CDR1 KGHSH and CDR2 LQKENI. The germline V and J ends were trimmed by 2 bases and 1 base, with 8 bases remaining between them. This CDR3 is CASSPSSVNTGELFF. The CDR3 nucleotides read TGTGCCAGCTCACCAAGCTCGGTGAACACCGGGGAGCTGTTTTTT.

The chain is built from TRBV27 and TRBJ1-5; TRBD1 matches at 10 bases. Losses at the gene ends were 5 bases for V and 6 bases for J; bases not matched to a gene: 4. The germline V gene has CDR1 MNHEY and CDR2 SMNVEV (reference sequence). The CDR3 contains 14 residues. The CDR3 protein is CASSDRDRGQPQHF. As DNA, the CDR3 is TGTGCCAGCAGTGACCGGGACAGGGGTCAGCCCCAGCATTTT.

V is TRBV3-1 (or the pseudogene TRBV3-2) and J is TRBJ1-5; unclear D gene. V was pared by 1 base and J by 2 bases, with 12 bases between. Germline V gene sequence: CDR1 LGHDT, CDR2 YNNKEL (reference sequence). This CDR3 is built from 16 residues. CDR3: CASSQGATVRNQPQHF. The CDR3 region has the DNA TGTGCCAGCAGCCAAGGGGCAACGGTTCGCAATCAGCCCCAGCATTTT.

This rearrangement joins TRBV6-5 to TRBJ1-2, with D possibly being TRBD1 (5 bases). V was shortened by 6 bases and J by 8 bases, with 16 bases between the two germline ends. Germline CDR1 reads MNHEY; CDR2 reads SVGAGI. The length of the CDR3 is 13 residues. For the CDR3, the DNA is TGTGCCAGCAGCCCACTGGGGGGTCGAGGCTACACCTTC. Protein sequence: CASSPLGGRGYTF.

The rearrangement links TRBV30 to TRBJ2-7, with TRBD2 matching over 8 bases. This CDR3 contains 14 residues. The V segment lost 3 bases and the J segment 3 bases; nucleotides outside the gene matches: 7. The germline V gene has CDR1 GTSNPN and CDR2 SVGIG (reference sequence). CDR3 DNA: TGTGCCTGGAGGGCGCCGGGAGGGTACTACGAGCAGTACTTC. As protein: CAWRAPGGYYEQYF.

V gene TRBV5-1 combines with J gene TRBJ2-2; no definite D call. The V gene lost 0 bases and the J gene lost 6 bases, with 9 bases spanning the gap. The germline gives CDR1 SGHRS, CDR2 YFSETQ. The CDR3 loop spans 14 amino acids. As DNA, the CDR3 is TGCGCCAGCAGCTTGGATCCGGGTTCCGGGGAGCTGTTTTTT. This codes for CASSLDPGSGELFF. Looking up the rest from reference TRBV5-1 and TRBJ2-2 gives the full variable domain: KAGVTQTPRYLIKTRGQQVTLSCSPISGHRSVSWYQQTPGQGLQFLFEYFSETQRNKGNFPGRFSGRQFSNSRSEMNVSTLELGDSALYLCASSLDPGSGELFFGEGSRLTVL.

The chain employs TRBV29-1 and TRBJ2-3; 9 nucleotides match TRBD2. Losses at the gene ends were 4 bases for V and 6 bases for J; bases not matched to a gene: 11. The germline gives CDR1 SQVTM, CDR2 ANQGSEA. The length of the CDR3 is 15 residues. CDR3 nucleotide sequence: TGCAGCGTTGCGGCTAGCGGGACAAATTCCGATACGCAGTATTTT. Residues: CSVAASGTNSDTQYF.

J is TRBJ2-5 and V is TRBV9; D is perhaps TRBD1 (6 bases). From germline, CDR1 is SGDLS and CDR2 YYNGEE. The ends were cut back, 1 base at V and 4 bases at J, with 17 bases in the middle. The CDR3 contains 16 residues. CDR3: CASSVRDISHLETQYF. CDR3 bases: TGTGCCAGCAGCGTACGGGACATTTCCCACCTAGAGACCCAGTACTTC.

The chain joins TRBV4-3 to TRBJ1-2, with 7 bases that match TRBD1. J gave up 7 bases and V 0 bases, and 5 bases lay outside the gene matches. CDR3 length equals 14 residues. Germline V CDR1 and CDR2: LGHNA, YSLEER. The CDR3 sequence is CASSQETGSGGYTF. The CDR3 coding sequence is TGCGCCAGCAGCCAAGAGACAGGGTCTGGTGGCTACACCTTC.

The gene calls are TRBV19 and TRBJ1-5, with D perhaps TRBD1 (5 bases). CDR1 is LNHDA and CDR2 is SQIVND in the germline V gene (reference sequence). V lost 3 bases to trimming and J lost 5 bases, with 11 bases between them. There are 14 residues in the CDR3. The CDR3 spells CASSIQRQYQPQHF. DNA of the CDR3: TGTGCCAGTAGTATTCAGAGACAGTATCAGCCCCAGCATTTT.

The chain has TRBV6-5 and TRBJ2-7; the D gene is possibly TRBD2 (5 bases). CDR3 length: 14 residues. The ends were cut back, 6 bases at V and 6 bases at J, with 18 bases in the middle. From germline, CDR1 is MNHEY and CDR2 SVGAGI. CDR3 sequence reads: CASSPFPDRGEQYF. As DNA, the CDR3 is TGTGCCAGCAGCCCATTTCCCGATCGGGGCGAGCAGTACTTC.

CDR3 sequence: CASGLTGSGTDTQYF. Here the CDR3 DNA reads TGTGCTAGTGGTTTGACAGGGTCTGGCACAGATACGCAGTATTTT. The chain combines TRBV12-5 with TRBJ2-3; D is perhaps TRBD1 (6 bases). CDR1 LGHNT and CDR2 FRNRAP come from the germline V gene. The CDR3 length is 15 residues. Trimming removed 2 bases at V and 1 base at J, with 10 bases between.

The chain links TRBV4-3 to TRBJ1-2, with D possibly TRBD1 on 6 matching bases. Trimming removed 1 base from V and 7 bases from J, with 10 bases in between. The CDR3 is made up of 13 amino acids. Germline V gene sequence: CDR1 LGHNA, CDR2 YSLEER. CDR3 bases: TGCGCCAGCAGCCAAGTGAGGACAGCTGGCTACACCTTC. This translates into CASSQVRTAGYTF.

The rearrangement joins TRBV18 to TRBJ1-2; D is possibly TRBD1 (5 bases). The CDR3 consists of 12 residues. The germline V and J ends were trimmed by 6 bases and 6 bases, with 11 bases remaining between them. CDR1 KGHSH and CDR2 LQKENI come from the germline V gene. This CDR3 reads CASSPSGDGYTF. The CDR3 DNA reads as TGTGCCAGCTCCCCTTCGGGGGATGGCTACACCTTC.